These T cell receptor beta chains were read from a single sample in a study of T cells in Graves' hyperthyroidism and ophthalmopathy. Each CDR3 protein is one row after TCRdb ran MiXCR on the multiplex PCR reads. Among more than 600,000 distinct CDR3 sequences, about 16% were seen once, and the ten largest hold approximately 8.4%. Sequenced material: blood. These receptors all come from a young man with Graves' hyperthyroidism. Each CDR3 is given with its conserved first and last residue. D genes are given only for firm matches. For some rows the clone size is stated as once, few or many, or as a class when expanded; others skip it.

clone_size,j_call,v_call,d_call,cdr3_nt,cdr3_aa
many,TRBJ2-3,TRBV28,NA,TGTGCCAGCAGTTTATGGAGGCAGGACACAGATACGCAGTATTTT,CASSLWRQDTDTQYF
NA,TRBJ1-6,TRBV6-1,TRBD1,TGTGCCAGCAGTGAAAGGACAGGGGGCGGGAATTCACCCCTCCACTTT,CASSERTGGGNSPLHF
NA,TRBJ2-1,TRBV7-9,TRBD1,TGTGCCAGCAGTCGAGCCAGGGGGAGCTCCTACAATGAGCAGTTCTTC,CASSRARGSSYNEQFF
NA,TRBJ2-2,TRBV29-1,TRBD2,TGCAGCGTTGAACGGGGGGGGGTCACCGGGGAGCTGTTTTTT,CSVERGGVTGELFF
NA,TRBJ2-7,TRBV4-1,NA,TGCGCCAGCAGCCAAGATCTGGCGGCTGCCGACTACGAGCAGTACTTC,CASSQDLAAADYEQYF
many,TRBJ2-1,TRBV24-1,NA,TGTGCCACCAGTGATGCTACGGGACGCGACTACAATGAGCAGTTCTTC,CATSDATGRDYNEQFF
many,TRBJ2-3,TRBV11-3,TRBD2,TGTGCCAGCAGCCCGGGACTAGCGGGAGAGGCACCCACAGATACGCAGTATTTT,CASSPGLAGEAPTDTQYF
few,TRBJ1-4,TRBV4-1,NA,TGCGCCAGCAGCCAAGGAGCTGTCTCGCTAAAACTGTTTTTT,CASSQGAVSLKLFF
NA,TRBJ2-1,TRBV24-1,NA,TGTGCCACCAGTGACTCATCTGGACGGGCTTCTTACAATGAGCAGTTCTTC,CATSDSSGRASYNEQFF
NA,TRBJ2-1,TRBV19,TRBD2,TGTGCCAGTAGTATACGAGCGGGAGGGTTGAATGAGCAGTTCTTC,CASSIRAGGLNEQFF
few,TRBJ2-7,TRBV5-1,NA,TGCGCCAGCAGCTCCGACCCTACCTACGAGCAGTACTTC,CASSSDPTYEQYF
NA,TRBJ2-2,TRBV4-3,TRBD2,TGCGCCAGCAGCCAAGAGGGCGGGAAACTAGCGTTCACCGGGGAGCTGTTTTTT,CASSQEGGKLAFTGELFF
few,TRBJ2-1,TRBV6-2/TRBV6-3,NA,TGTGCCAGCACCGCAGGTCTTCGCTCCTACAATGAGCAGTTCTTC,CASTAGLRSYNEQFF
few,TRBJ2-3,TRBV18,TRBD1,TGTGCCAGCTCACCACAAGAGGGAAGGACAGGTACGCAGTATTTT,CASSPQEGRTGTQYF
many,TRBJ2-2,TRBV28,TRBD2,TGTGCCAGCAGTTTCCCGCAGCGGGGGCGGGGCACCGGGGAGCTGTTTTTT,CASSFPQRGRGTGELFF
few,TRBJ2-7,TRBV20-1,TRBD2,TGCAGTGCTAGTATGGGCGGGAGGGGTGAGCAGTACTTC,CSASMGGRGEQYF
NA,TRBJ2-5,TRBV30,TRBD2,TGTGCCTGGAGTTTTAGCGGGATCTTGGGAGAGACCCAGTACTTC,CAWSFSGILGETQYF
many,TRBJ2-1,TRBV2,NA,TGTGCCAGGGGGGGAGCCCTCGATCCTGAGCAGTTCTTC,CARGGALDPEQFF
NA,TRBJ1-4,TRBV2,NA,TGTGCCAGCAGTACGGAAAAACTGTTTTTT,CASSTEKLFF
NA,TRBJ2-7,TRBV19,NA,TGTGCCAGTAGTATAGCGCAGGGTCCCTACGAGCAGTACTTC,CASSIAQGPYEQYF
once,TRBJ1-5,TRBV19,NA,TGTGCCAGTAGTACAGGGTTGAGCAATCAGCCCCAGCATTTT,CASSTGLSNQPQHF
many,TRBJ1-5,TRBV20-1,NA,TGCAGTGCTAGATTGGGGGGCGGATTGGGCAATCAGCCCCAGCATTTT,CSARLGGGLGNQPQHF
few,TRBJ1-2,TRBV11-2,NA,TGTGCCAGCAGCTTAGTGAGGGCAGTGGGGAACTATGGCTACACCTTC,CASSLVRAVGNYGYTF
NA,TRBJ2-3,TRBV29-1,NA,TGCAGCGTCCGGATAGAACGAGTGAGCACAGATACGCAGTATTTT,CSVRIERVSTDTQYF
NA,TRBJ2-1,TRBV19,NA,TGTGCCAGTAGTATTGTCGGGATGACTTACAATGAGCAGTTCTTC,CASSIVGMTYNEQFF
NA,TRBJ1-2,TRBV5-1,NA,TGCGCCACTACACCGGGCACCGGGAGCTATGGCTACACCTTC,CATTPGTGSYGYTF
few,TRBJ2-1,TRBV7-6,TRBD2,TGTGCCAGCAGCTTAGCCGCGGGAGTGGCGGGGCAGCAGTTCTTC,CASSLAAGVAGQQFF
few,TRBJ2-3,TRBV6-2/TRBV6-3,NA,TGTGCCAGCAGTTACCGGCGGAGCACAGATACGCAGTATTTT,CASSYRRSTDTQYF
many,TRBJ2-7,TRBV27,NA,TGTGCCAGCAGTTTATCGTATGCCTACGAGCAGTACTTC,CASSLSYAYEQYF
few,TRBJ2-2,TRBV10-3,TRBD2,TGTGCCATCAGTCCTGCCCCGGGGACTAGCCAGACCGGGGAGCTGTTTTTT,CAISPAPGTSQTGELFF
NA,TRBJ2-1,TRBV20-1,TRBD1,TGCAGTCCTCGACAGGGTATCAATGAGCAGTTCTTC,CSPRQGINEQFF
many,TRBJ2-3,TRBV7-2,TRBD2,TGTGCCAGCAGCTCAAGCGGGACCGGATATAGCACAGATACGCAGTATTTT,CASSSSGTGYSTDTQYF
many,TRBJ2-7,TRBV11-1,NA,TGTGCCAGCAGGGACAGCTACGAGCAGTACTTC,CASRDSYEQYF
few,TRBJ2-7,TRBV7-9,NA,TGTGCCAGCAGCCCCGGGAAAACTGGTTGGGGTGAGCAGTACTTC,CASSPGKTGWGEQYF
NA,TRBJ2-7,TRBV4-1,TRBD2,TGCGCCAGCAGCCAAGAATCTAGCGGGAGGCACGAGCAGTACTTC,CASSQESSGRHEQYF
NA,TRBJ1-2,TRBV5-1,NA,TGCGCCAGCAGCTTGGTAGGGGCGAGCGGCTACACCTTC,CASSLVGASGYTF
many,TRBJ2-5,TRBV24-1,NA,TGTGCCACCAGTGATTCCCGTCTTATGGGAGAGACCCAGTACTTC,CATSDSRLMGETQYF